The 12 T cell receptor beta chains below were found in one sample sequenced in a study of response to subunit inactivated influenza vaccine (dated by TCRdb to the late 2010s). Libraries were made using RT-PCR. For sequencing, an Illumina HiSeq 2500 was employed. TCRdb applied fastp at Q25 and MiXCR to the public reads, then kept only in-frame beta chains. One record per CDR3 amino acid sequence lists the most common genes and DNA. The sample includes almost 250,000 distinct CDR3 sequences, with 10% to 15% observed a single time. The ten top clones hold over 6.5% of the sample. The specimen was non-naive T cells sorted from PBMCs, collected 14 to 15 days before vaccination. The cell subset or site tag for this specimen amounts to: memory T cell fraction. These TCRs come from a man aged 50-60 years who received an inactivated influenza vaccine. Donor details come from another sample of the same person, matched by shared clones.

Only a few counts were recorded for this clonotype. This rearrangement joins TRBV18 to TRBJ2-7; D gene uncertain. The CDR3 is made up of 14 amino acids. Germline assignment: CDR1 KGHSH and CDR2 LQKENI. Trimming shortened V by 4 bases and J by 3 bases, and 13 bases separated the two germline ends. The CDR3 sequence: CASSRDGLNYEQYF. The CDR3 nucleotides read TGTGCCAGCTCACGAGATGGGCTCAACTACGAGCAGTACTTC.

V and J are TRBV4-3 and TRBJ1-3; D gene unclear. Per germline, CDR1 LGHNA and CDR2 YSLEER. CDR3 length equals 15 residues. V was cut by 1 base and J by 0 bases, with 7 bases left in between. For the CDR3, the DNA is TGCGCCAGCAGCCAAGCAACAGACTCTGGAAACACCATATATTTT. Residues: CASSQATDSGNTIYF.

This clonotype was found many times. V and J are TRBV5-1 and TRBJ1-2; D uncertain. Trimming took off 0 bases at V and 2 bases at J, with 5 bases between the two ends. CDR3 length equals 13 residues. Germline-derived CDR1 and CDR2 are SGHRS and YFSETQ. The CDR3 sequence is CASSLGANYGYTF. The DNA for the CDR3 is TGCGCCAGCAGCTTGGGAGCCAACTATGGCTACACCTTC.

The chain is built from TRBV19 and TRBJ2-2; maybe TRBD2 (5 bases). This CDR3 spans 14 amino acids. The germline V gene encodes CDR1 LNHDA and CDR2 SQIVND (reference sequence). Trimming took off 8 bases at V and 1 base at J, with 11 bases between the two ends. This CDR3 reads CASHPDLNTGELFF. CDR3 DNA: TGTGCCAGTCATCCGGACTTGAACACCGGGGAGCTGTTTTTT.

This clonotype was recorded at least ten times. The rearrangement links TRBV24-1 to TRBJ2-3; D is perhaps TRBD2 (6 bases). The CDR3 consists of 15 residues. The ends were cut back, 4 bases at V and 4 bases at J, with 14 bases in the middle. Per the germline V gene, CDR1 is KGHDR and CDR2 is SFDVKD. DNA of the CDR3: TGTGCCACCAGTGAAAAGACTAGTTCGGCAGATACGCAGTATTTT. Amino acid sequence: CATSEKTSSADTQYF.

The chain is built from TRBV7-7 and TRBJ2-2, with D possibly being TRBD1 or TRBD2 (5 bases each). Between the trimmed V and J ends, which lost 5 bases and 8 bases, there was a span of 18 bases. This CDR3 has 15 residues. Germline V gene data show CDR1 as SSHAT and CDR2 as FNYEAQ (reference sequence). CDR3: CASSPDSEGSGELFF. In DNA, the CDR3 is TGTGCCAGCAGCCCAGACAGCGAGGGTTCGGGGGAGCTGTTTTTT. The full variable domain, with the rest looked up from reference TRBV7-7 and TRBJ2-2, is GAGVSQSPRYKVTKRGQDVTLRCDPISSHATLYWYQQALGQGPEFLTYFNYEAQPDKSGLPSDRFSAERPEGSISTLTIQRTEQRDSAMYRCASSPDSEGSGELFFGEGSRLTVL.

This clonotype has a handful of counts. The chain has TRBV27 and TRBJ2-7; D not certain. CDR3 length: 13 amino acids. Germline CDR1 reads MNHEY; CDR2 reads SMNVEV (reference sequence). V dropped 2 bases and J dropped 3 bases, with 8 bases sitting between them. The CDR3 sequence is CASSLGLVYEQYF. CDR3 bases: TGTGCCAGCAGTTTAGGGCTAGTCTACGAGCAGTACTTC.

In this sample, this clonotype turned up a few times. V and J are TRBV4-2 and TRBJ1-4, with D unclear. CDR1 is LGHNA and CDR2 is YNFKEQ in the germline V gene. V dropped 0 bases and J dropped 4 bases, with 9 bases sitting between them. The CDR3 loop spans 15 amino acids. The CDR3 DNA reads as TGTGCCAGCAGCCAAGATAGAAATTTTAATGAAAAACTGTTTTTT. Its protein is CASSQDRNFNEKLFF.

This clonotype showed up many times. The chain recombines TRBV6-5 with TRBJ2-3; no reliable D call. V lost 0 bases and J 0 bases, leaving 7 bases between the germline ends. Germline CDR1 MNHEY, CDR2 SVGAGI. The CDR3 is 15 residues long. As DNA, the CDR3 is TGTGCCAGCAGTTACTCAGGGTCTAGCACAGATACGCAGTATTTT. Its protein is CASSYSGSSTDTQYF.

This clonotype showed up many times. The chain joins TRBV29-1 to TRBJ2-7, with D perhaps matching TRBD1 or TRBD2 (5 bases each). V shed 3 bases and J shed 5 bases, with 17 bases lying between them. From germline, CDR1 is SQVTM and CDR2 ANQGSEA. The CDR3 covers 14 residues. CDR3 bases: TGCAGCGTTGACGTAGGGACCCTAACCGACGAGCAGTACTTC. Its protein is CSVDVGTLTDEQYF.

V usage is TRBV4-1 and J usage is TRBJ1-4; no clear D. The CDR3 extends over 16 amino acids. Per germline, CDR1 MGHRA and CDR2 YSYEKL. The V end was cut by 2 bases, the J end by 4 bases, with 14 bases between. The CDR3 coding sequence is TGCGCCAGCAGCCAATTGGCAGGAGCAAATAATGAAAAACTGTTTTTT. This translates into CASSQLAGANNEKLFF.

The chain couples TRBV28 to TRBJ2-5; D is possibly TRBD1 (6 bases). The length of the CDR3 is 12 residues. Germline CDR1 reads MDHEN; CDR2 reads SYDVKM. The ends were cut back, 5 bases at V and 5 bases at J, with 9 bases in the middle. The CDR3 is CASSKGEETQYF. The CDR3 DNA reads as TGTGCCAGCAGTAAGGGGGAGGAGACCCAGTACTTC.